Presented here are 12 T cell receptor beta chains from one specimen sequenced in a study of blood T cell repertoires in COVID-19. The assay was immunoSEQ multiplex PCR, and TCRdb's table has in-frame clones only and misses some. The sample has some 180,000 clones; approximately 79% are singletons. What was sequenced was PBMCs or T cells enriched from blood (not recorded which). The source of these receptors is a woman between 55 and 75 years old with acute COVID-19.

The table lists this clone with a few counts. The rearrangement links TRBV10-1 to TRBJ1-1, with 7 bases fitting TRBD1. V was clipped by 4 bases and J by 3 bases; unmatched bases: 5. CDR1 is WNHNN, CDR2 SYGVQD, per germline (reference sequence). The CDR3 is 14 residues long. The CDR3: CASSAYRGYTEAFF. CDR3 DNA: TGCGCCAGCAGTGCATACAGGGGATACACTGAAGCTTTCTTT.

The chain has TRBV28 and TRBJ2-2; no clear D gene. Trimming pared 3 bases from V and 4 bases from J, leaving 6 bases between. The CDR3 is 13 amino acids. The germline gives CDR1 MDHEN, CDR2 SYDVKM. The CDR3 loop is CASSLTSTGELFF. The CDR3, as DNA: TGTGCCAGCAGTTTGACATCCACCGGGGAGCTGTTTTTT.

The chain carries TRBV12-1 and TRBJ1-1; the DNA was not compared with TRBD1, the D call given in the table. TRBV12-1 is flagged as a pseudogene. This CDR3 comprises 18 residues. The CDR3 nucleotides are TGTGCCAGCAGCCCGACTTTACATGGGGCGGCCATGAACACTGAAGCTTTCTTT. Protein: CASSPTLHGAAMNTEAFF.

The J gene is TRBJ1-2, the V gene TRBV19, with 9 bases that match TRBD1. This CDR3 comprises 14 residues. Looked up from germline, CDR1 is LNHDA and CDR2 is SQIVND (reference sequence). With V trimmed by 5 bases and J by 7 bases, 8 bases remained unmatched. CDR3 bases: TGTGCCAGTAGTGCCCAACAGGGGGCGCCTGGCTACACCTTC. This codes for CASSAQQGAPGYTF.

As concerns this clone: A junction end diverges from the germline sequence, so it may reflect a read error. The V gene is TRBV29-1, the J gene TRBJ1-2; D not resolved. This CDR3 spans 11 amino acids. CDR1 is SQVTM and CDR2 is ANQGSEA in the germline V gene. The CDR3 sequence is CSVARAEWIFF. The CDR3 nucleotides read TGCAGCGTGGCCCGAGCGGAGTGGATCTTCTTC.

This clone was counted once. V and J are TRBV6-5 and TRBJ1-2, with a possible D match to TRBD1 (6 bases). Germline CDR1 MNHEY, CDR2 SVGAGI. Trimming took off 2 bases at V and 7 bases at J, with 14 bases between the two ends. This CDR3 is 14 amino acids long. The chain's CDR3 is CASSYLGAGTGYTF. The CDR3 nucleotides read TGTGCCAGCAGTTACCTGGGGGCGGGTACTGGCTACACCTTC.

The chain has TRBV10-1 and TRBJ2-1; 10 bases fit TRBD2. Looked up from germline, CDR1 is WNHNN and CDR2 is SYGVQD (reference sequence). CDR3 length: 14 amino acids. V was pared by 6 bases and J by 9 bases, with 8 bases of the junction left unmatched. CDR3 in amino acids: CASSPQAGGVEQFF. The CDR3 nucleotides read TGCGCCAGCAGCCCGCAAGCGGGAGGGGTTGAGCAGTTCTTC.

The rearrangement uses TRBV7-9 and TRBJ1-2; 9 bases map to TRBD1. This CDR3 has 16 amino acids. Trimming cost V 3 bases and J 0 bases; bases outside gene matches: 5. Germline V gene data show CDR1 as SEHNR and CDR2 as FQNEAQ (reference sequence). The CDR3, as DNA: TGTGCCAGCAGCTTGTGGGACAGGGAACCTAACTATGGCTACACCTTC. Amino acids: CASSLWDREPNYGYTF.

This clone appeared a single time. The rearrangement uses TRBV10-2 and TRBJ2-1; a possible D gene is TRBD1 (6 bases). The V gene lost 5 bases and the J gene lost 1 base, with 15 bases spanning the gap. This CDR3 comprises 16 residues. The germline V gene encodes CDR1 WSHSY and CDR2 SAAADI. The CDR3 coding sequence is TGCGCCAGCAGTTCCGGGACAAAGGGGTCCTACAATGAGCAGTTCTTC. This encodes CASSSGTKGSYNEQFF.

The rearrangement joins TRBV18 to TRBJ1-3; no clear D. The CDR3 spans 14 residues. Per germline, CDR1 KGHSH and CDR2 LQKENI. Trimming cost V 3 bases and J 1 base, with 7 bases left between them. The DNA of the CDR3 is TGTGCCAGCTCACCGGCGGGGTCTGGAAACACCATATATTTT. It encodes CASSPAGSGNTIYF. Drawing the rest from reference TRBV18 and TRBJ1-3, the complete variable domain is NAGVMQNPRHLVRRRGQEARLRCSPMKGHSHVYWYRQLPEEGLKFMVYLQKENIIDESGMPKERFSAEFPKEGPSILRIQQVVRGDSAAYFCASSPAGSGNTIYFGEGSWLTVV.

The genes are TRBV2 and TRBJ2-1; TRBD2 matches 12 bases. V gave up 7 bases and J gave up 10 bases; unmatched junction bases: 11. Per the germline V gene, CDR1 is SNHLY and CDR2 is FYNNEI. The CDR3 totals 15 residues. CDR3 residues: CASTRTSGIRGEQFF. CDR3 nucleotide sequence: TGTGCCAGCACTAGGACTAGCGGGATTCGCGGAGAGCAGTTCTTC.

The chain employs TRBV28 and TRBJ2-7; TRBD1 matches 9 bases. Germline lookup yields CDR1 MDHEN and CDR2 SYDVKM. This CDR3 comprises 16 residues. The ends lost 4 bases at V and 7 bases at J; junction bases unmatched: 14. The CDR3 bases are TGTGCCAGCAGTTCCGCGGGACAGGGAAAGGGAGGGGAGCAGTACGTC. It encodes CASSSAGQGKGGEQYV.